The text below deals with one TCR beta chain. Which antigen it targets is not known. The sample holds no much larger clone one base away, and base qualities are not on file. This sample is drawn from a study of cytomegalovirus exposure and HLA in healthy donors (TCRdb year 2017). General notes on the study: An earlier analysis of a few hundred of the donors reported 250 to 300 Gb of sequence data and around 120 million unique TCR beta sequences obtained from about 170 million T cells. An early release that covered about 600 HLA-typed donors contained approximately 300 gigabases of sequencing data and tens of millions of unique TCR sequences. Of the roughly 400 genotyped donors, approximately 83% fell in the genetic ancestry cluster associated with self-reported Caucasian donors. The study was designed to test whether signatures of past pathogen exposure could be identified by cataloging public T cell receptors. Rather than using new phenotypic data, the later analysis identified candidate immune exposures from TCR beta sequences and from how often those sequences occurred across donors. To decide whether each TCR beta V gene segment behaved as functional or pseudogenic, an earlier analysis of some 570 of the donors relied on high-throughput TCR beta sequencing. Donor age, sex, ethnicity and CMV serostatus were compiled alongside the repertoire data. Typing coverage differed by locus: A, B, C, DRB1 and DQB1 were typed in about 629-630 donors, DQA1 in roughly 500, DPA1 in around 600, and DPB1 in 450 to 480. A separate validation cohort of about 110 different subjects was used in addition to the roughly 700-subject first cohort. A later analysis re-examined previously published TCR beta repertoires from over 500 donors and added high-resolution HLA genotyping to investigate patterns of TCR occurrence. Among some 410 genotyped donors of the cohort, an average of 235,054 unique TCR beta nucleotide sequences were sequenced per donor, 15% to 20% of them non-productive. The study used immunosequencing to profile the T cell repertoires of under 700 subjects and linked those repertoires to cytomegalovirus serostatus. Roughly 5 DR-DQ haplotypes were handled as single units for association and clustering because linkage in the cohort was strong. Genome-wide SNP genotypes for about 55% of the roughly 670 donors were used in a later genetic analysis, which treated that subset as a discovery cohort. High-throughput TCR immunosequencing, statistical association of individual TCRs with disease status, and machine learning were combined to predict cytomegalovirus infection status. Every discovery cohort repertoire had been produced on one sequencing platform. Class I and class II HLA loci were covered by the typing at four-digit resolution. Results and caveats for the whole study, not just this receptor: Sequencing depth was assumed to be roughly uniform across donors in the presence/absence analyses, though that assumption may not hold. The sequencing pipeline was judged likely to have produced a cluster of highly shared sequence variants as a technical artifact. The study listed 150 to 200 TCR beta chains as associated with cytomegalovirus. In a later genetic analysis, a missense DCLRE1C variant was associated with V-gene and J-gene trimming of TCR beta chains, and the association was replicated in an independent cohort. In a later analysis, several top co-occurrence clusters were reported to appear linked to parvovirus B19, influenza, CMV and Epstein-Barr virus. Most TCR sequences were seen in very few donors, while some public TCRs were found in many individuals. Three of the identified cytomegalovirus-associated TCR beta chains were confirmed in vitro to be specific for cytomegalovirus antigens. Assigning TCR associations to individual alleles was difficult when HLA alleles, especially DR and DQ, strongly co-occurred. For the cohort, immune exposure information was limited to CMV serostatus. Correlated functional status among segregating V segments might reflect linkage disequilibrium, but an unknown experimental factor could not be ruled out. A further reported finding was that TCR beta sequences accurately predicted the HLA-A and HLA-B alleles for most subjects in the first cohort. Specific HLA alleles were associated with about 17,000 TCR beta sequences at a false discovery rate of 0.05 in a later analysis. The authors suggested that the approach could potentially be extended to other disease states and immunological phenotypes. This cohort had only TCR beta chains sequenced, and the lack of alpha or paired-chain data limited which features could be detected. The 87-base-pair reads could not distinguish some IMGT-functional V segments, including TRBV6-2 and TRBV6-3, so those segments were excluded. Compared with the roughly 700-donor mean, donors in an Asian-associated ancestry cluster had fewer N-insertions in productive TCRs, according to a later genetic analysis. Compared with equally common non-associated chains, HLA-associated TCR beta chains in a later analysis were more clonally expanded and had lower generation probabilities. HLA typing was unavailable for some donors at each locus, so association tests used only the typed subset. According to a later analysis, most CMV-associated TCR beta chains appeared to be HLA-restricted, and the HLA associations seemed to be driven largely by CMV exposure. Over 15 rarely observed V segments, including chromosome 9 orphons, were excluded from the earlier analysis of almost 600 of the donors because counts were too low. Broadly in line with IMGT annotations, most TCR beta V segments showed up in productive rearrangements about 87% or about 30% of the time in an earlier analysis of a few hundred of the donors. According to a later analysis, TCR association rates differed among HLA loci, with DRB1 alleles showing the most associated TCRs and HLA-C alleles showing the fewest. The classifier was reported to diagnose cytomegalovirus status with high specificity and sensitivity in both the original and validation cohorts.

CDR1 and CDR2 (SNHLY, FYNNEI) derive from the germline V gene. V lost 8 bases and J lost 5 bases; the stretch between them is 15 bases long. Taken from cysteine to phenylalanine, the CDR3 has 13 residues. Here the CDR3 DNA is all that survives: 39 bases in frame from base 1. Library construction relied on the immunoSEQ multiplex PCR assay. A mixture of 60 forward primers for TCR Vbeta segments and 13 reverse primers for TCR Jbeta segments was used in the multiplex PCR. The CDR3 region of rearranged TCR beta genes was amplified from genomic DNA by a multiplex PCR assay. Amplified TCR beta libraries were sequenced as 87-base-pair reads on the Illumina HiSeq System. For the original study's pipeline: A later analysis counted approximately 84 million unique TCR beta chains across the roughly 700 repertoires, and some 12 million of these chains were shared by at least two donors. Raw reads were error-corrected and collapsed into unique sequences by a nearest-neighbor algorithm in which closely related sequences were merged to remove PCR and sequencing errors. CDR3 sequences were aligned to IMGT reference sequences to assign V, D and J gene segments. Each retained sequence needed at least a six-nucleotide match to both a V gene segment and a J gene segment. A rearrangement counted as productive if the CDR3 had no stop codons and remained in frame with V and J, and every other rearrangement counted as non-productive. Following IMGT convention, CDR3 was defined as the stretch from the second conserved V-encoded cysteine to the conserved J-encoded phenylalanine. Sequences without an unambiguous match to a single V gene segment were excluded from the earlier analysis of about 640 of the donors. In an earlier analysis of 587 of the donors, a V segment was called functional when productive rearrangements were above 56.7%, and segregating when the standard deviation between donors exceeded 5%. A statistical classification framework was built to diagnose cytomegalovirus status from the catalog of TCR beta chain sequences. In a later analysis, TCR nucleotide sequences were compared against IMGT/GENE-DB human TR gene sequences so that V and J genes could be assigned. In a later analysis, CDR3 sequences and most-parsimonious VDJ recombination scenarios were assigned using the TCRdist pipeline. In a later analysis, each TCR beta chain was defined by its CDR3 amino acid sequence together with its V-gene family, and reads lacking a unique V-gene family were excluded. A later analysis removed over 500 highly shared, low-generation-probability nucleotide sequences to deal with suspected cross-contamination and a sequencing artifact. In a later analysis, a clonal expansion index was calculated for each public chain from normalized within-repertoire ranks of inferred template counts. Generation probabilities in a later analysis came from a VDJ recombination model fitted to out-of-frame rearrangements, and those results were checked against IGoR. Hypergeometric tests were used in a later analysis to score TCR-TCR, TCR-HLA and TCR-CMV co-occurrence, with a repertoire-size bias correction applied to the TCR pairs. False discovery rates were estimated in a later analysis by permuting HLA or CMV assignments 20 times. A later analysis grouped co-occurring TCRs with DBSCAN, adding TCRdist sequence similarity when clustering within HLA-allele-positive subsets. Repertoires with fewer than 30,000 or more than 120,000 public chains, plus five repertoires with anomalous nucleotide sharing, were excluded from co-occurrence clustering. Here the immuneACCESS table is served through TCRdb, limited to in-frame sequences with V and J called. Missing clones are a known gap in these copies; in checked studies unresolved V genes cover under half, and the rest lacks a known reason. That table furnishes V, J and clone size, whereas the DNA furnished D and trimming. For this sample there are about 160,000 clones; roughly 82% appear just once. The top ten hold roughly 1.6% of the sample.

The cohort comprised some 700 healthy bone marrow donors. Cohort members were all nominally healthy when sampled, although unrecorded immune exposures were likely present. The donor was CMV seropositive and belonged to the group of 250 to 300 seropositive cohort members. Every donor gave a peripheral blood sample, and the peripheral blood mononuclear cells from that sample were used for TCR beta sequencing. Genomic DNA was extracted from the blood cell samples with the Qiagen DNeasy Blood Extraction Kit. The sequence joins TRBV2 to TRBJ2-5, with TRBD2 perhaps the D gene, on 7 matching bases. The source is a girl between 5 and 17 years old in good health and CMV-seropositive. The sequenced sample consisted of PBMCs. CDR3 loop: CASAGGLGETQYF. Here is the DNA: TGTGCCAGCGCCGGGGGGCTTGGGGAGACCCAGTACTTC.